The 27 T cell receptor beta chains given below trace back to one sample, sequenced in a study of blood T cell repertoires in COVID-19. TCRdb's table, derived via immunoSEQ multiplex PCR, lists solely in-frame clones and lacks some. The sample records tens of thousands of clones, approximately 77% being singletons. Sequencing input: peripheral blood. These receptors were collected from a human donor in a cohort sampled during active COVID-19.

The chain carries TRBV7-9 and TRBJ2-2, with TRBD2 matching over 9 bases. The length of the CDR3 is 19 residues. The V and J ends lost 4 bases and 0 bases, in that order; junction bases with no gene match: 12. The germline gives CDR1 SEHNR, CDR2 FQNEAQ (reference sequence). DNA for the CDR3: TGTGCCAGCAGCTCTACCTATAGCGGGGGAGCGACGAACACCGGGGAGCTGTTTTTT. Protein sequence: CASSSTYSGGATNTGELFF.

This clone has only a few counts. J is TRBJ2-3 and V is TRBV19; D remains ambiguous. The V end lost 6 bases, the J end lost 2 bases, and 6 bases lay between the germline ends. Germline lookup yields CDR1 LNHDA and CDR2 SQIVND (reference sequence). The CDR3 spans 12 residues. CDR3 coding DNA: TGTGCCAGTAGACGGTCCACAGATACGCAGTATTTT. Its protein is CASRRSTDTQYF.

This clone was counted a few times. The chain carries TRBV5-1 and TRBJ2-7; 11 bases align to TRBD2. Trimming removed 4 bases from V and 4 bases from J; junction bases left unmatched: 7. CDR1 and CDR2 from the germline V gene are SGHRS and YFSETQ. The CDR3 loop spans 15 amino acids. The CDR3 DNA reads as TGCGCCAGCAGCGAAGTAGCGGGAGGGCCTTACGAGCAGTACTTC. Translating it yields CASSEVAGGPYEQYF.

V gene TRBV5-4 combines with J gene TRBJ1-2; weak D call: TRBD1 (6 bases). This CDR3 has 12 amino acids. Trimming left V 4 bases short and J 7 bases short, with 11 bases between. From germline, CDR1 is SGHNT and CDR2 YYREEE (reference sequence). Written as DNA, the CDR3 is TGTGCCAGCAGCCTAACAGGGACTGGCTACACCTTC. Translation: CASSLTGTGYTF.

This chain uses TRBV29-1 with TRBJ1-2, with D perhaps matching TRBD1 (6 bases). Deletions cut 4 bases from V and 4 bases from J, with 13 bases between. Germline V CDR1 and CDR2: SQVTM, ANQGSEA. The CDR3 extends over 13 amino acids. The CDR3 reads CSVVWQGFYGYTF. The CDR3 DNA sequence: TGCAGCGTTGTGTGGCAGGGGTTCTATGGCTACACCTTC.

This chain joins TRBV6-5 and TRBJ2-6; TRBD1 aligns across 7 bases. Germline V CDR1 and CDR2: MNHEY, SVGAGI. J lost 2 bases, V lost 2 bases, and 0 bases had no gene match. CDR3 length: 15 amino acids. The DNA for the CDR3 is TGTGCCAGCAGTTACCAGGGGGCTGGGGCCAACGTCCTGACTTTC. Protein: CASSYQGAGANVLTF.

This sequence joins TRBV5-6 and TRBJ1-4; D remains unclear. Per germline, CDR1 SGHDT and CDR2 YYEEEE. V lost 4 bases and J 8 bases, leaving 18 bases between the germline ends. The CDR3 extends over 15 amino acids. CDR3 region: CASSQIRGEREKLFF. The CDR3 coding sequence is TGTGCCAGCAGCCAGATACGCGGGGAGAGAGAAAAACTGTTTTTT.

This chain links TRBV5-1 with TRBJ2-2, with a tentative D call TRBD2 (5 bases). This CDR3 is built from 15 residues. CDR1 and CDR2 (germline): SGHRS, YFSETQ. The V end lost 3 bases, the J end lost 2 bases, and 11 bases lay between the germline ends. CDR3 region: CASSSGGTNTGELFF. CDR3 bases: TGCGCCAGCAGCTCCGGAGGAACTAACACCGGGGAGCTGTTTTTT. Supplemented by reference TRBV5-1 and TRBJ2-2, the full variable domain reads KAGVTQTPRYLIKTRGQQVTLSCSPISGHRSVSWYQQTPGQGLQFLFEYFSETQRNKGNFPGRFSGRQFSNSRSEMNVSTLELGDSALYLCASSSGGTNTGELFFGEGSRLTVL.

This clone appeared a single time. The CDR3 region has the DNA TGTGCCAGCTCACCATCGGGACAGGGGAACACCGGGGAGCTGTTTTTT. It yields the protein CASSPSGQGNTGELFF. This sequence joins TRBV18 and TRBJ2-2; 9 nucleotides align to TRBD1. The CDR3 is made up of 16 amino acids. V was clipped by 2 bases and J by 1 base; unmatched bases: 2. Germline V gene sequence: CDR1 KGHSH, CDR2 LQKENI. Based on the CDR3 plus reference TRBV18 and TRBJ2-2, the full variable domain is NAGVMQNPRHLVRRRGQEARLRCSPMKGHSHVYWYRQLPEEGLKFMVYLQKENIIDESGMPKERFSAEFPKEGPSILRIQQVVRGDSAAYFCASSPSGQGNTGELFFGEGSRLTVL.

The chain has TRBV4-2 and TRBJ2-5; 13 bases align to TRBD2. With 1 base clipped from V and 4 bases from J, the junction kept 3 bases outside the gene matches. The CDR3 spans 16 residues. In germline, CDR1 is LGHNA, CDR2 YNFKEQ. DNA of the CDR3: TGTGCCAGCAGCCAAGTTTGGACTAGCGGGGGAGAGACCCAGTACTTC. Amino acid sequence: CASSQVWTSGGETQYF.

This clone was found a few times. J is TRBJ2-5 and V is TRBV3-1 (or the pseudogene TRBV3-2); 10 nucleotides align to TRBD2. This CDR3 is built from 15 residues. V lost 0 bases and J lost 3; bases outside the gene matches: 1. CDR1 and CDR2 from the germline V gene are LGHDT and YNNKEL (reference sequence). CDR3 residues: CASSQDGLAEETQYF. In nucleotides, the CDR3 is TGTGCCAGCAGCCAAGACGGACTAGCGGAAGAGACCCAGTACTTC.

V gene TRBV9 combines with J gene TRBJ2-1, with 9 bases that match TRBD2. This CDR3 contains 17 residues. The germline gives CDR1 SGDLS, CDR2 YYNGEE. V dropped 0 bases and J dropped 9; count of bases not matched to a gene: 13. Written as DNA, the CDR3 is TGTGCCAGCAGCGTAGGGGTTAGCGGGAGCCGCGGACGTGAGCAGTTCTTC. This sequence encodes CASSVGVSGSRGREQFF. The variable domain in full, completed from reference TRBV9 and TRBJ2-1, reads DSGVTQTPKHLITATGQRVTLRCSPRSGDLSVYWYQQSLDQGLQFLIQYYNGEERAKGNILERFSAQQFPDLHSELNLSSLELGDSALYFCASSVGVSGSRGREQFFGPGTRLTVL.

The J gene is TRBJ2-3, the V gene TRBV5-5, with 7 bases that match TRBD2. Germline CDR1 SGHKS, CDR2 YYEKEE (reference sequence). CDR3 length: 14 amino acids. V gave up 5 bases and J gave up 5 bases; unmatched junction bases: 8. CDR3 region: CASRWGGIGDTQYF. CDR3 nucleotides: TGTGCCAGCAGATGGGGAGGGATCGGAGATACGCAGTATTTT.

CDR3 residues: CASSVAGTSGYTQYF. The CDR3 DNA reads TGTGCCAGCAGCGTCGCCGGGACTAGCGGGTATACGCAGTATTTT. The chain joins TRBV28 to TRBJ2-3; 12 positions match TRBD2. Trimming at V came to 6 bases and at J to 7 bases, leaving 8 bases not matched to a gene. Germline values: CDR1 MDHEN, CDR2 SYDVKM. The CDR3 consists of 15 residues.

This chain uses TRBV4-2 with TRBJ1-3; D is possibly TRBD1 (6 bases). This CDR3 comprises 16 residues. With 0 bases removed from V and 3 bases from J, the gap between germline ends came to 12 bases. Germline assignment: CDR1 LGHNA and CDR2 YNFKEQ. For the CDR3, the DNA is TGTGCCAGCAGCCAAGAAGCCAGGGGTGGTGGAAACACCATATATTTT. Translating it yields CASSQEARGGGNTIYF.

The sample holds one count of this clone. The genes are TRBV25-1 and TRBJ1-1, with 8 bases that match TRBD1. CDR3 length equals 14 residues. V trimming: 7 bases; J trimming: 5 bases; junction bases outside the gene matches: 9. Germline V gene sequence: CDR1 MGHDK, CDR2 SYGVNS. CDR3 bases: TGTGCCAGCACCTCAGAGGACAGGGAGACTGAAGCTTTCTTT. This translates into CASTSEDRETEAFF.

This clone has a single count. Written as DNA, the CDR3 is TGTGCCAGCAGCGTAGCTACCTTTGACCAAGAGACCCAGTACTTC. It yields the protein CASSVATFDQETQYF. V usage is TRBV9 and J usage is TRBJ2-5; D gene ambiguous. This CDR3 contains 15 residues. Trimming pared 0 bases from V and 0 bases from J, leaving 9 bases between. Germline lookup yields CDR1 SGDLS and CDR2 YYNGEE.

The chain carries TRBV29-1 and TRBJ1-1; D not certain. The germline CDR1 and CDR2 sequences are SQVTM and ANQGSEA. Trimming removed 4 bases at V and 1 base at J, with 10 bases between. CDR3 length equals 13 residues. Here the CDR3 DNA reads TGCAGCGTTGCCGAGACTGGGAACACTGAAGCTTTCTTT. Amino acid sequence: CSVAETGNTEAFF.

J is TRBJ2-3 and V is TRBV27, with 12 bases lining up with TRBD2. This CDR3 region has 14 residues. From germline, CDR1 is MNHEY and CDR2 SMNVEV (reference sequence). With V trimmed by 6 bases and J by 5 bases, 3 bases remained unmatched. The CDR3 DNA reads TGTGCCAGCAGAACTAGCGGGAGGAAAGATACGCAGTATTTT. Amino acid sequence: CASRTSGRKDTQYF.

The J gene is TRBJ2-2, the V gene TRBV4-2, with TRBD2 identical over 9 bases. CDR1 is LGHNA, CDR2 YNFKEQ, per germline. V shed 4 bases and J 4 bases; nucleotides not matched to a gene: 7. The CDR3 spans 16 residues. CDR3 sequence reads: CASSRGASGITGELFF. The CDR3 coding sequence is TGTGCCAGCAGCCGGGGGGCTAGCGGGATCACCGGGGAGCTGTTTTTT.

This chain connects TRBV11-2 to TRBJ2-7; unclear D gene. This CDR3 has 13 residues. Trimming pared 3 bases from V and 7 bases from J, leaving 13 bases between. CDR1 is SGHAT, CDR2 FQNNGV, per germline. The CDR3 reads CASSFVAAGEQYF. In DNA form, the CDR3 reads TGTGCCAGCAGCTTTGTGGCCGCCGGGGAGCAGTACTTC.

The J gene is TRBJ2-3, the V gene TRBV27; no firm D call. With 5 bases removed from V and 0 bases from J, the gap between germline ends came to 6 bases. Germline-derived CDR1 and CDR2 are MNHEY and SMNVEV (reference sequence). This CDR3 has 13 amino acids. Here the CDR3 reads CASSTHSTDTQYF. The CDR3 DNA is TGTGCCAGCAGTACACACAGCACAGATACGCAGTATTTT.

The chain is built from TRBV7-6 and TRBJ1-2; D might be TRBD1 (5 bases). V shed 1 base and J shed 6 bases, with 21 bases lying between them. Germline V gene data show CDR1 as SGHVS and CDR2 as FNYEAQ. This CDR3 has 17 residues. In nucleotides, the CDR3 is TGTGCCAGCAGCTTAGAAGCCAACCACGCAGGGATCAATGGCTACACCTTC. Protein: CASSLEANHAGINGYTF. The full variable domain, with the rest looked up from reference TRBV7-6 and TRBJ1-2, is GAGVSQSPRYKVTKRGQDVALRCDPISGHVSLYWYRQALGQGPEFLTYFNYEAQQDKSGLPNDRFSAERPEGSISTLTIQRTEQRDSAMYRCASSLEANHAGINGYTFGSGTRLTVV.

The rearrangement links TRBV9 to TRBJ2-7; no definite D call. CDR3 length: 14 residues. V shed 0 bases and J shed 1 base, with 8 bases lying between them. CDR1 is SGDLS, CDR2 YYNGEE, per germline. CDR3 bases: TGTGCCAGCAGCGTAGTCGCGTTTTCCTACGAGCAGTACTTC. This gives the protein CASSVVAFSYEQYF.

The chain links TRBV7-2 to TRBJ1-5; maybe TRBD1 (5 bases). The germline V gene has CDR1 SGHTA and CDR2 FQGNSA. V lost 5 bases and J lost 9, with 26 bases in between. The CDR3 is 17 residues long. CDR3 nucleotides: TGTGCCAGCAGCCCGAGAACTGGACGGCTCTCGGGGGGGCCCCAGCATTTT. Encoded protein: CASSPRTGRLSGGPQHF.

This clone was seen more than once but under ten times. The chain has TRBV9 and TRBJ1-5; maybe TRBD1 (6 bases). V was clipped by 3 bases and J by 7 bases, with 14 bases between them. Germline V gene sequence: CDR1 SGDLS, CDR2 YYNGEE. The length of the CDR3 is 14 residues. This chain's CDR3 is CASSARGGQQPQHF. In DNA form, the CDR3 reads TGTGCCAGCAGCGCCAGGGGAGGGCAACAGCCCCAGCATTTT. Supplemented by reference TRBV9 and TRBJ1-5, the full variable domain reads DSGVTQTPKHLITATGQRVTLRCSPRSGDLSVYWYQQSLDQGLQFLIQYYNGEERAKGNILERFSAQQFPDLHSELNLSSLELGDSALYFCASSARGGQQPQHFGDGTRLSIL.

The V gene is TRBV5-6, the J gene TRBJ2-6, with D tentatively TRBD2 (5 bases). The CDR3 extends over 14 amino acids. The V end lost 4 bases, the J end lost 3 bases, and 8 bases lay between the germline ends. Germline V lookup: CDR1 SGHDT, CDR2 YYEEEE. The CDR3 sequence: CASSPLVGANVLTF. The DNA for the CDR3 is TGTGCCAGCAGCCCACTAGTTGGGGCCAACGTCCTGACTTTC.